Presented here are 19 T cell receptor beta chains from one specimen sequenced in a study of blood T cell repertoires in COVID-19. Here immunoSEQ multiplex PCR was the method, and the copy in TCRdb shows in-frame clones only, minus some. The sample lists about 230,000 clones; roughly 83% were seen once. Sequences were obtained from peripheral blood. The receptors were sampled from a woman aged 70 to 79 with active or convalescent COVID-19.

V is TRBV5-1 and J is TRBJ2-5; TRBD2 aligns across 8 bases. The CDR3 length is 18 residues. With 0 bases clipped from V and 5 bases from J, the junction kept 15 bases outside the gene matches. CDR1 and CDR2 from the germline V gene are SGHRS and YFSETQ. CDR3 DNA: TGCGCCAGCAGCTTGGCCGTGCTTAGCGGGGCCATCGGGGAGACCCAGTACTTC. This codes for CASSLAVLSGAIGETQYF.

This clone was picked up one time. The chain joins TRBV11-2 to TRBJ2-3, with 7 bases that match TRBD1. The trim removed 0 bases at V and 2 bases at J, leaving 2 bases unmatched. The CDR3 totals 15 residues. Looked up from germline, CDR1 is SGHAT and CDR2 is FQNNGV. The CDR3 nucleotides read TGTGCCAGCAGCTTAGATGAGGGGGCCACAGATACGCAGTATTTT. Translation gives CASSLDEGATDTQYF. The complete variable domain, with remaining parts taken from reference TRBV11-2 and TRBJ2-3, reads EAGVAQSPRYKIIEKRQSVAFWCNPISGHATLYWYQQILGQGPKLLIQFQNNGVVDDSQLPKDRFSAERLKGVDSTLKIQPAKLEDSAVYLCASSLDEGATDTQYFGPGTRLTVL.

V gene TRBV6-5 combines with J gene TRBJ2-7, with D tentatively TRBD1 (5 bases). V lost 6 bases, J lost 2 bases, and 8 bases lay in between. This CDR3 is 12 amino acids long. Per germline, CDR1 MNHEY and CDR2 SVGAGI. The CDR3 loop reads CASRDTTYEQYF. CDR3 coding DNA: TGTGCCAGCAGGGACACCACCTACGAGCAGTACTTC.

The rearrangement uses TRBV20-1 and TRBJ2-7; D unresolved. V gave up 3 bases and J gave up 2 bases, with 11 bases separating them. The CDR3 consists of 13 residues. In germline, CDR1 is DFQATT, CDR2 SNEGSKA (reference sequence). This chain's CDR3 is CSASQAGTYEQYF. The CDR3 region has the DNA TGCAGTGCTAGTCAGGCCGGTACCTACGAGCAGTACTTC.

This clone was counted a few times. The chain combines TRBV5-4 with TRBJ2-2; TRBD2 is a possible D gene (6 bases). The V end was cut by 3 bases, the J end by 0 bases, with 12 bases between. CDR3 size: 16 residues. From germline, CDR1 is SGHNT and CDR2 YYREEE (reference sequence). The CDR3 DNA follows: TGTGCCAGCAGCTGGGGAGCGGGCGCGAACACCGGGGAGCTGTTTTTT. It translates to CASSWGAGANTGELFF.

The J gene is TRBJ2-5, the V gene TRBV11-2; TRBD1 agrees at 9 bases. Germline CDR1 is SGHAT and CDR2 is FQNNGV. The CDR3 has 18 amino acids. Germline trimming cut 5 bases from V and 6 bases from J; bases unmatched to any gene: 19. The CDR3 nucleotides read TGTGCCAGCAGCCCCCAATTCCCACAGGGGGCCTTACGGAAGACCCAGTACTTC. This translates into CASSPQFPQGALRKTQYF.

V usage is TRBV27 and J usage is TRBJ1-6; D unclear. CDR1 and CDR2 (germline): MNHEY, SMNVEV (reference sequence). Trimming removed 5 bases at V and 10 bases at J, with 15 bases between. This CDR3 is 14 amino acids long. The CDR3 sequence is CASSLRVQLSPLHF. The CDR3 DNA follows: TGTGCCAGCAGTCTCCGGGTCCAACTCTCACCCCTCCACTTT.

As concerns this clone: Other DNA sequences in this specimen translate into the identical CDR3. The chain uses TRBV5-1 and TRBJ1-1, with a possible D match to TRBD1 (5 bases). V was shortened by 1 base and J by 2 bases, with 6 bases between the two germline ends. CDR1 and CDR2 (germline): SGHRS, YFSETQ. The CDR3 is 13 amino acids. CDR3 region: CASSLQGNTEAFF. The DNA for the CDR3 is TGCGCCAGCAGCTTGCAGGGTAACACTGAAGCTTTCTTT.

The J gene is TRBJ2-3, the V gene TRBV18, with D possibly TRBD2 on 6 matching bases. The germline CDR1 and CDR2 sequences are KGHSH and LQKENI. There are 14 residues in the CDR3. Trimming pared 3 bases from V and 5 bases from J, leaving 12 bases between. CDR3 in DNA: TGTGCCAGCTCACCTAACAAAGCGGGAGATACGCAGTATTTT. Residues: CASSPNKAGDTQYF.

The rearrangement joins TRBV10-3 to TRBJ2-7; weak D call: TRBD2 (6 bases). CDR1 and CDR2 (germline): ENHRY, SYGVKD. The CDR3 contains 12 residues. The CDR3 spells CAGGDLSYEQYF. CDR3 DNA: TGTGCTGGCGGGGATCTCTCCTACGAGCAGTACTTC.

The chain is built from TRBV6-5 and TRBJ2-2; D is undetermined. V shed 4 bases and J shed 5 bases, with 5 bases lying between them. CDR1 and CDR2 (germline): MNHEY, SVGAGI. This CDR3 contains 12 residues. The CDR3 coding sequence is TGTGCCAGCAGTTCGGTGACCGGGGAGCTGTTTTTT. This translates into CASSSVTGELFF.

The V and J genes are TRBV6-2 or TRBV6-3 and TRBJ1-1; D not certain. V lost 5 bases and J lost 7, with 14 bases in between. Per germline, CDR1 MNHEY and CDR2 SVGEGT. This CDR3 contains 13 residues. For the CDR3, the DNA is TGTGCCAGCAGTCTTACACGGGGTATTGAAGCTTTCTTT. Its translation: CASSLTRGIEAFF.

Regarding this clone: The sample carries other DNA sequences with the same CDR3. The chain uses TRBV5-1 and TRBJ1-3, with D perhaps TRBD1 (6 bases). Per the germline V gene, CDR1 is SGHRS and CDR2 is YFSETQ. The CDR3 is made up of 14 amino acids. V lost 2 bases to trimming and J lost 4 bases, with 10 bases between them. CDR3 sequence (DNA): TGCGCCAGCAGCTTACAGGGAGCCGGAAACACCATATATTTT. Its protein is CASSLQGAGNTIYF.

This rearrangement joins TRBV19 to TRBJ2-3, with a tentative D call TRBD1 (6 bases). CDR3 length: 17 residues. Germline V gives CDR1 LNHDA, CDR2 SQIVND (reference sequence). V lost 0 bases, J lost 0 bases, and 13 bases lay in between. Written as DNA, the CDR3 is TGTGCCAGTAGTATAGATGGGACAACGCCTAGCACAGATACGCAGTATTTT. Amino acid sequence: CASSIDGTTPSTDTQYF.

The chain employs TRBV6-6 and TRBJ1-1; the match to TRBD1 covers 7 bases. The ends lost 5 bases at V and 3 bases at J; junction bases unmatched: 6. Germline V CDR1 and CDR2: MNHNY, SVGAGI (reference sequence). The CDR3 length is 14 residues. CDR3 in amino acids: CASSQADRDTEAFF. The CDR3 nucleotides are TGTGCCAGCAGTCAGGCCGACAGGGACACTGAAGCTTTCTTT.

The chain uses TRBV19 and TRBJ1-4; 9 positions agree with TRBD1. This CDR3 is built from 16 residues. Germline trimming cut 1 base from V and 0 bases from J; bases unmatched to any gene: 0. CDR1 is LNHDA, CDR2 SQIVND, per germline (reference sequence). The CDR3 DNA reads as TGTGCCAGTAGTATAGGACAGGGGGCAACTAATGAAAAACTGTTTTTT. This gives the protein CASSIGQGATNEKLFF.

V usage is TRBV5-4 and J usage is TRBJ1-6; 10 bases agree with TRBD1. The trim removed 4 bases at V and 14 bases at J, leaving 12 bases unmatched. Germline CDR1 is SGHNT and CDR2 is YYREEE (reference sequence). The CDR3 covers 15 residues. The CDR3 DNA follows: TGTGCCAGCAGCGGGAAGGGACAGGGGTCGACAGCCCTCCACTTT. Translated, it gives CASSGKGQGSTALHF.

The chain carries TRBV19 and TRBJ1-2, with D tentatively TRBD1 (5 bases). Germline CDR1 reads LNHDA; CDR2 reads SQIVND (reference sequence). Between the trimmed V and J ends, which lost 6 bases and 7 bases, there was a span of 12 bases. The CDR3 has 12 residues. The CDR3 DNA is TGTGCCAGTAGCCGCCGGGACTTTGGCTACACCTTC. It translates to CASSRRDFGYTF.

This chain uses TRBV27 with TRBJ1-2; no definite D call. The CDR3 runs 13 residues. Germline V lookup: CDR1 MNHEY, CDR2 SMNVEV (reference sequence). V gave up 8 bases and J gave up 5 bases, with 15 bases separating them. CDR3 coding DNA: TGTGCCAGCTCATTCCGGGGTCGATATGGCTACACCTTC. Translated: CASSFRGRYGYTF.